This T cell receptor beta chain was obtained from a study of radiation and T cells in renal cell carcinoma. General observations from the study: Baseline intratumoral clonotype presence is unknown without pretreatment biopsies.

The time point was: baseline pretreatment blood. Indicated treatment: 15 Gy SBRT to primary tumor, nephrectomy 4 weeks later. Radiation-treated patients gave blood at baseline, week 2 and week 4. Clear cell pathology was present in this patient's renal cell carcinoma. Concerning this clone: No antigen is known for it.

Trimming left V 3 bases short and J 4 bases short, with 15 bases between. From germline, CDR1 is KGHSH and CDR2 LQKENI. The CDR3 length is 15 residues. The protocol was immunoSEQ multiplex PCR, while the TCRdb copy is restricted to in-frame clones and leaves out a portion. Of 110,000 to 150,000 clones in the sample, more than 70% are singletons; the top ten hold 12%. The chain has TRBV18 and TRBJ1-2, with a possible D match to TRBD1 (6 bases). The receptor comes from a woman in her forties or fifties with renal cell carcinoma. The sequencing here drew on blood, taken from a patient whose treatment included radiotherapy and nephrectomy. For the CDR3, the DNA is TGTGCCAGCTCACCCTACGGACAGCCCGTCTATGGCTACACCTTC. Translating it yields CASSPYGQPVYGYTF.